The next 8 T cell receptor beta chains were all read from a single sample in a study of shared clonotypes between healthy human individuals. Using immunoSEQ multiplex PCR, the repertoire was profiled, and TCRdb retains in-frame clones only, with some absent. Among about 2.4 million clones, 90% to 95% were seen once, and the ten largest hold about 0.34%. Specimen: naive CD4+ T cells from PBMCs. Subset: CD45RA+ positively selected. Receptors originate from a man aged 18 to 30 in good health. Some clones in this sample may be carry-over from other donors' samples.

The chain joins TRBV29-1 to TRBJ2-7, with 12 bases lining up with TRBD2. Germline CDR1 is SQVTM and CDR2 is ANQGSEA. There are 14 residues in the CDR3. After removal of 5 bases from V and 2 bases from J, the junction contained 4 bases not matched to a gene. CDR3 nucleotides: TGCAGCGTTCGCGGACTAGCGGGGACCTACGAGCAGTACTTC. Its translation is CSVRGLAGTYEQYF.

This clone was observed a few times. Written as DNA, the CDR3 is TGCAGCGTTGAAGCCAGGCTAAACACTGAAGCTTTCTTT. Translated, it gives CSVEARLNTEAFF. The chain joins TRBV29-1 to TRBJ1-1; D gene uncertain. Deletions cut 1 base from V and 2 bases from J, with 8 bases between. CDR3 length equals 13 residues. Per germline, CDR1 SQVTM and CDR2 ANQGSEA.

Regarding this clone: Other DNA sequences within the sample encode an identical CDR3. V and J are TRBV19 and TRBJ1-1; no definite D call. Germline V lookup: CDR1 LNHDA, CDR2 SQIVND (reference sequence). The length of the CDR3 is 13 residues. V was cut by 3 bases and J by 1 base, with 6 bases left in between. CDR3 bases: TGTGCCAGTAGTATTGGACGGAACACTGAAGCTTTCTTT. Protein sequence: CASSIGRNTEAFF.

This chain links TRBV9 with TRBJ1-2, with D hard to call. The germline V gene encodes CDR1 SGDLS and CDR2 YYNGEE. V lost 2 bases and J 4 bases, leaving 18 bases between the germline ends. The CDR3 is 16 amino acids. DNA for the CDR3: TGTGCCAGCAGCGTCGATCGTGGCGGAAACCTCTATGGCTACACCTTC. Translated: CASSVDRGGNLYGYTF.

The V call is TRBV5-4, the J call TRBJ2-1; 10 bases fit TRBD2. The CDR3 spans 16 residues. Germline CDR1 reads SGHNT; CDR2 reads YYREEE (reference sequence). Trimming cost V 4 bases and J 2 bases; bases outside gene matches: 6. This CDR3 is CASSPLAGAPYNEQFF. The DNA for the CDR3 is TGTGCCAGCAGCCCCCTAGCGGGAGCGCCCTACAATGAGCAGTTCTTC.

V usage is TRBV27 and J usage is TRBJ2-5, with D possibly TRBD1 on 6 matching bases. The CDR3 is made up of 14 amino acids. Germline V lookup: CDR1 MNHEY, CDR2 SMNVEV (reference sequence). V was shortened by 3 bases and J by 2 bases, with 10 bases between the two germline ends. The CDR3 coding sequence is TGTGCCAGCAGTTTTATGGACAGACAAGAGACCCAGTACTTC. Its protein product is CASSFMDRQETQYF.

Worth noting for this clone: Other DNA sequences from this sample encode an identical CDR3 as well. The chain links TRBV2 to TRBJ1-1; no clear D gene. V was cut by 3 bases and J by 1 base, with 6 bases left in between. The length of the CDR3 is 13 residues. CDR1 is SNHLY, CDR2 FYNNEI, per germline. CDR3 nucleotide sequence: TGTGCCAGCAGTGATCGTACGAACACTGAAGCTTTCTTT. Translated, it gives CASSDRTNTEAFF.

The chain combines TRBV25-1 with TRBJ2-1; a weak D match, TRBD2 (6 bases). CDR3 length equals 12 residues. Per germline, CDR1 MGHDK and CDR2 SYGVNS. V was clipped by 4 bases and J by 16 bases, with 17 bases between them. The CDR3 DNA follows: TGTGCCAGCAGTGTAAGCGGGTCTCCGGCTTTCTTC. Amino acid sequence: CASSVSGSPAFF.